The clone carrying this T cell receptor (beta chain) was seen just once. The antigen is not known. This entry comes from a study of Ad26.COV2.S vaccination and SARS-CoV-2 variants. About the study: Donor was one of the participants in the Ad26.COV2.S arm of the COV1001 trial. General observations from the study: Total T cell responses, in the TCR breadth and depth analyses, may have been underestimated. Researchers reported similar non-spike TCR breadth in vaccine and placebo recipients.

Between the trimmed V and J ends, which lost 6 bases and 8 bases, there was a span of 16 bases. CDR1 and CDR2 (germline): MNHNS, SASEGT. The CDR3 length is 14 residues. Stated treatment: 15 to 20 received Ad26.COV2.S at low or high dose, single or two shots; roughly five received placebo; per-sample allocation not given. Sampling was done on day 63 after the first vaccine or placebo injection. Assay: immunoSEQ multiplex PCR; the TCRdb copy retains only in-frame clones and omits some. The table has roughly 680,000 clones, more than 70% seen once. The rearrangement uses TRBV6-1 and TRBJ1-4; D possibly corresponds to TRBD1 (6 bases). The starting material was peripheral blood, obtained in a trial of Ad26.COV2.S vaccine versus placebo. The receptor was derived from a person aged 18-65 years who received the Ad26.COV2.S COVID-19 vaccine or a placebo. For the CDR3, the DNA is TGTGCCAGCAGAACCCCAGGGGAGGGGGAAAAACTGTTTTTT. The encoded protein is CASRTPGEGEKLFF.